Listed below are T cell receptor beta chains from one sample, sequenced in a study of vaccination and CD4 T cells after COVID-19. Which antigens these TCRs recognize remains unknown. Each CDR3 protein is one row after TCRdb ran MiXCR on the PCR reads. The repertoire holds some 11,000 distinct CDR3 sequences, 25% to 30% seen once, with more than 20% in the top ten. Specimen: cultured CD4+ T cells from blood. Receptors were obtained from a human donor with COVID-19. Both conserved end residues are part of each CDR3. D genes are given only for firm matches. Rows give clone size only sometimes, using once, few, many, or a class for an expanded clone.

CDR3nt	CDR3aa	v_gene	j_gene	abundance	d_gene
TGTGCCAGCAGGCAGGGGGGGTCCGACTATGGCTACACCTTC	CASRQGGSDYGYTF	TRBV6-2/TRBV6-3	TRBJ1-2	NA	TRBD1
TGTGCCAGCAGTTACGGGGGGGCAGGGGAGACCCAGTACTTC	CASSYGGAGETQYF	TRBV6-5	TRBJ2-5	NA	NA
TGCAGTGCTGCCCTCCTAGGAACAATAATTGCCAAAAACATTCAGTACTTC	CSAALLGTIIAKNIQYF	TRBV20-1	TRBJ2-4	few	NA
TGTGCCAGCAGTTACCCCGTAGAAAACTATGGCTACACCTTC	CASSYPVENYGYTF	TRBV6-5	TRBJ1-2	NA	NA
TGCAGTGCTGAGGGACTAGCGGGGACGTACCAAGAGACCCAGTACTTC	CSAEGLAGTYQETQYF	TRBV20-1	TRBJ2-5	NA	TRBD2
TGTGCCAGTAGTATAGGACTGGGTGGATGGACTGAAGCTTTCTTT	CASSIGLGGWTEAFF	TRBV19	TRBJ1-1	NA	NA
TGTGCCAGCAGTTACTCCGCCCCCGGGACAGGGGGCTACGAGCAGTACTTC	CASSYSAPGTGGYEQYF	TRBV6-5	TRBJ2-7	few	TRBD1
TGTGCCAGCAGTCCGACCGATCAGCCCCAGCATTTT	CASSPTDQPQHF	TRBV27	TRBJ1-5	few	NA
TGCAGTGCTAGCGATACGGCGCGGGGTGAGGCCGGGGAGCTGTTTTTT	CSASDTARGEAGELFF	TRBV20-1	TRBJ2-2	medium-sized	NA
TGCAGTGCCCAATCGGGGGGCGTTTATAATTCACCCCTCCACTTT	CSAQSGGVYNSPLHF	TRBV20-1	TRBJ1-6	NA	NA
TGTGCCAGCAGTTTACAAGCCATGGGAGGCGAGCAGTACTTC	CASSLQAMGGEQYF	TRBV27	TRBJ2-7	few	NA
TGTGCCAGCACCGACCCTACATGGGGTTCACCCCTCCACTTT	CASTDPTWGSPLHF	TRBV6-1	TRBJ1-6	NA	NA
TGTGCCAGCAGCTTAGCAGGAGTTTACGAGCAGTACTTC	CASSLAGVYEQYF	TRBV11-2	TRBJ2-7	medium-sized	NA
TGTGCCAGCAGCTTAGGATCAACCCCAGAAAAACTGTTTTTT	CASSLGSTPEKLFF	TRBV7-2	TRBJ1-4	NA	NA
TGTGCCAGCAGTGAAGGGGCTAGAGGCTCACCCCTCCACTTT	CASSEGARGSPLHF	TRBV25-1	TRBJ1-6	NA	NA